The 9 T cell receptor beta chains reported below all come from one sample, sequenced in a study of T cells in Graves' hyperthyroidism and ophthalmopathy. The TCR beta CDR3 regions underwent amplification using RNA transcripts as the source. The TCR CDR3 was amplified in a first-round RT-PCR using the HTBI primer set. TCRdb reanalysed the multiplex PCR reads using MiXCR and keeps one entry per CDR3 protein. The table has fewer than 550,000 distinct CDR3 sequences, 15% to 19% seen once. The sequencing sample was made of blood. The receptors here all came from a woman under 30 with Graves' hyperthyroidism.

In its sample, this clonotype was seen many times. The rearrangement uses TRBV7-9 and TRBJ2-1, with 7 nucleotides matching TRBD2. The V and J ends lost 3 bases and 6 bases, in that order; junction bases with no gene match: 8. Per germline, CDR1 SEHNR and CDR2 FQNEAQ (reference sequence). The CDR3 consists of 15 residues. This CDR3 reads CASSLGRELGNEQFF. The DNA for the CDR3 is TGTGCCAGCAGCTTGGGGCGGGAGTTAGGCAATGAGCAGTTCTTC. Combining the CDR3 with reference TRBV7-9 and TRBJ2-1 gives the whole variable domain DTGVSQNPRHKITKRGQNVTFRCDPISEHNRLYWYRQTLGQGPEFLTYFQNEAQLEKSRLLSDRFSAERPKGSFSTLEIQRTEQGDSAMYLCASSLGRELGNEQFFGPGTRLTVL.

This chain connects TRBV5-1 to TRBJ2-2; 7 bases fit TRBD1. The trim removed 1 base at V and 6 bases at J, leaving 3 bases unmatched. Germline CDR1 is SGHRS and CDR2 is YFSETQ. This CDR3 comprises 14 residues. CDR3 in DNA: TGCGCCAGCAGCTTGACGACAGGGTCCGGGGAGCTGTTTTTT. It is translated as CASSLTTGSGELFF.

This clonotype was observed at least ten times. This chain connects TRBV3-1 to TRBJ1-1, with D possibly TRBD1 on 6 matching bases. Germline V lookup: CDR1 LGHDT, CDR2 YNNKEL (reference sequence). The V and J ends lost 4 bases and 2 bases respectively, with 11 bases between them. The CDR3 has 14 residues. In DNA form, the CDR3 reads TGTGCCAGCAGCCCCACAGGGCTTAACACTGAAGCTTTCTTT. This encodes CASSPTGLNTEAFF.

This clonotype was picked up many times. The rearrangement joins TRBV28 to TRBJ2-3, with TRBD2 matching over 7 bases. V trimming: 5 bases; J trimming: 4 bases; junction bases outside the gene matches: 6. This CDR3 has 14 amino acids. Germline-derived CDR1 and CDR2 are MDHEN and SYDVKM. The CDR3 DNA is TGTGCCAGCAGTCAAGCGGGATCGGCAGATACGCAGTATTTT. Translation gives CASSQAGSADTQYF.

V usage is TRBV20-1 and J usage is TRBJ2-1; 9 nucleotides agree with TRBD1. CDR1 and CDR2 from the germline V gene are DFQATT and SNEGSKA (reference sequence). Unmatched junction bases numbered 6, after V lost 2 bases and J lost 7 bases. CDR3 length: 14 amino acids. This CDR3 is CSARRTGGKNEQFF. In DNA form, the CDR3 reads TGCAGTGCTAGACGAACAGGGGGCAAGAATGAGCAGTTCTTC.

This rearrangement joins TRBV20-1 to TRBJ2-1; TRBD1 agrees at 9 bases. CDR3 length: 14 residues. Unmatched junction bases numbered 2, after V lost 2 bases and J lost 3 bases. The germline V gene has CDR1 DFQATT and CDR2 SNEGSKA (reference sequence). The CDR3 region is CSARNRGLYNEQFF. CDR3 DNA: TGCAGTGCTAGAAACAGGGGGCTCTACAATGAGCAGTTCTTC.

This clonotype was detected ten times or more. CDR3 sequence reads: CASSWWVAGTGGYNEQFF. The CDR3 region has the DNA TGTGCCAGCAGCTGGTGGGTCGCCGGGACAGGGGGGTACAATGAGCAGTTCTTC. The chain employs TRBV11-3 and TRBJ2-1, with 11 bases that match TRBD1. CDR1 SGHNT and CDR2 YENEEA come from the germline V gene. This CDR3 comprises 18 residues. J was trimmed by 4 bases and V by 4 bases; bases with no gene match: 12. The entire variable domain, with the rest obtained from reference TRBV11-3 and TRBJ2-1, is as follows: EAGVVQSPRYKIIEKKQPVAFWCNPISGHNTLYWYLQNLGQGPELLIRYENEEAVDDSQLPKDRFSAERLKGVDSTLKIQPAELGDSAVYLCASSWWVAGTGGYNEQFFGPGTRLTVL.

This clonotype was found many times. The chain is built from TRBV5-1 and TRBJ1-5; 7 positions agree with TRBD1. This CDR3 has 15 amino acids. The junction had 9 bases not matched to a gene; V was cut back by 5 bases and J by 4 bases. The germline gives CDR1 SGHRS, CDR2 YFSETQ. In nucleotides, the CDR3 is TGCGCCAGCAGTCCAGGGGGGGATAGGAATCAGCCCCAGCATTTT. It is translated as CASSPGGDRNQPQHF.

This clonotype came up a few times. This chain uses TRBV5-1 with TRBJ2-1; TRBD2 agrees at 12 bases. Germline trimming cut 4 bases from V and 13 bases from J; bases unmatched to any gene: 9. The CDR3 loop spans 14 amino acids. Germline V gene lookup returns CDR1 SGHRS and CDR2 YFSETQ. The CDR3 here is CASSMGLAGPSQFF. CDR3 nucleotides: TGCGCCAGCAGCATGGGACTAGCGGGCCCTTCCCAGTTCTTC.